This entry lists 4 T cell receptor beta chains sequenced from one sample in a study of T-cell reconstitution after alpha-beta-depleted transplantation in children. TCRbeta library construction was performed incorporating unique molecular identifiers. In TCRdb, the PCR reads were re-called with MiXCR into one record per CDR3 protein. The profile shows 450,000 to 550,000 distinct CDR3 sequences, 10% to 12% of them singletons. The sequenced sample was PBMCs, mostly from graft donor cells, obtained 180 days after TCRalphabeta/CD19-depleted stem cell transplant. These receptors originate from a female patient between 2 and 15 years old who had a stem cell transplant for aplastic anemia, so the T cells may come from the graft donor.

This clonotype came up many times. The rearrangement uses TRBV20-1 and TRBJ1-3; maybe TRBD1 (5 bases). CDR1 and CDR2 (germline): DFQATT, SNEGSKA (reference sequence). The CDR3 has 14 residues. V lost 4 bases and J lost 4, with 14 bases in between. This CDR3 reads CSATEGPGGNTIYF. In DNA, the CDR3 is TGCAGTGCTACGGAGGGGCCGGGCGGAAACACCATATATTTT.

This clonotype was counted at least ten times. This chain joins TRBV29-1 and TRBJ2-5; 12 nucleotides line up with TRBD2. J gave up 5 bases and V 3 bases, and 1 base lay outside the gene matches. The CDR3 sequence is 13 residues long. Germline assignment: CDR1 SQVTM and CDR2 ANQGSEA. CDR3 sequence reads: CSVDGLAGETQYF. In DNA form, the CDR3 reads TGCAGCGTTGACGGACTAGCGGGGGAGACCCAGTACTTC. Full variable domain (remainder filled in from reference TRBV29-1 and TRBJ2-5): SAVISQKPSRDICQRGTSLTIQCQVDSQVTMMFWYRQQPGQSLTLIATANQGSEATYESGFVIDKFPISRPNLTFSTLTVSNMSPEDSSIYLCSVDGLAGETQYFGPGTRLLVL.

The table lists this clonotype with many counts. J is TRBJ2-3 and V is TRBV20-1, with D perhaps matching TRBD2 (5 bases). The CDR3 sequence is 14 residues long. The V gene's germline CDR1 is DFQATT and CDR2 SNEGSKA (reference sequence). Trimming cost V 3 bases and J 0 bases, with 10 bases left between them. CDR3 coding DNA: TGCAGTGCTAGGTTCGGCGGGAGCACAGATACGCAGTATTTT. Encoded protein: CSARFGGSTDTQYF.

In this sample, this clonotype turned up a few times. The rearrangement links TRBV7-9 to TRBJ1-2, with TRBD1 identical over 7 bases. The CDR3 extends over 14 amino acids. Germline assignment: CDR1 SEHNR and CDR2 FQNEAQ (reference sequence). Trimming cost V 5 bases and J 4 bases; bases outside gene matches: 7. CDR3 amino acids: CASSLLTGAYGYTF. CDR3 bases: TGTGCCAGCAGCCTGCTTACAGGGGCCTATGGCTACACCTTC.